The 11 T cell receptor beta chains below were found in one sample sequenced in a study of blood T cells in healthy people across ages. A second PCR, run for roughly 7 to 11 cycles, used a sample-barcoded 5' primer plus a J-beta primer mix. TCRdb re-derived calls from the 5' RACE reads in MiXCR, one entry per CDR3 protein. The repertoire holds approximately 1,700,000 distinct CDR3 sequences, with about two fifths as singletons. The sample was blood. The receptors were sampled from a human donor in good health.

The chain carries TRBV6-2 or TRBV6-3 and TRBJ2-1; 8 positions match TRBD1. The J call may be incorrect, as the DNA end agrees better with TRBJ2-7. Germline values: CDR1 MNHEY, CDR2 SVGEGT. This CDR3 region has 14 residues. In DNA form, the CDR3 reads TGTGCCAGCAGTTACCCGGACAGGGACTACGAGCAGTACTTC. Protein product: CASSYPDRDYEQYF.

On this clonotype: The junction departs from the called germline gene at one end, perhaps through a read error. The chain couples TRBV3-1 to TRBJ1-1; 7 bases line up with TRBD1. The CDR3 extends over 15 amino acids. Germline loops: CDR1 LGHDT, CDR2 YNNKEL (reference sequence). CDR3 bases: TGTGCCAGCAGTCAAGACTACAGGGGAAACACTGAAGCTTTCTTT. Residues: CASSQDYRGNTEAFF.

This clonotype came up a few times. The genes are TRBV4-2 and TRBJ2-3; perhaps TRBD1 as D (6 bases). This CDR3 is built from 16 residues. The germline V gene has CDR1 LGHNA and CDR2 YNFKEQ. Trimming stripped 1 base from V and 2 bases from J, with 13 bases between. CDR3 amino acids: CASSQAWGTTTDTQYF. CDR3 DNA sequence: TGTGCCAGCAGCCAAGCATGGGGGACAACCACAGATACGCAGTATTTT.

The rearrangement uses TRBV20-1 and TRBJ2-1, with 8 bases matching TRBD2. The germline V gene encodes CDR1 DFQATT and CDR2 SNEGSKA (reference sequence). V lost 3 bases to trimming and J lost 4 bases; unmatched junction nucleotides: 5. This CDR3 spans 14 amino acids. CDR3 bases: TGCAGTGCTAGCCGCGGGGGGTGGTACAATGAGCAGTTCTTC. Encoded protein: CSASRGGWYNEQFF.

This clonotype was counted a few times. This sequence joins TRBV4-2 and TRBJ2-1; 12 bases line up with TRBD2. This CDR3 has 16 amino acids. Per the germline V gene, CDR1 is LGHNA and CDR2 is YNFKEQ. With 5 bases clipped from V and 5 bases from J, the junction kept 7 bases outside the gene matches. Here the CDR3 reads CASSYQLAGGHNEQFF. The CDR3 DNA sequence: TGTGCCAGCAGCTACCAACTAGCGGGGGGCCACAATGAGCAGTTCTTC.

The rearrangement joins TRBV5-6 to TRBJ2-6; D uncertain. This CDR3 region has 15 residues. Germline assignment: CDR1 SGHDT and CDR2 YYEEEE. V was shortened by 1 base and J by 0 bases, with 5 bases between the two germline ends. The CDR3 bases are TGTGCCAGCAGCTTGCGACCCTCTGGGGCCAACGTCCTGACTTTC. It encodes CASSLRPSGANVLTF.

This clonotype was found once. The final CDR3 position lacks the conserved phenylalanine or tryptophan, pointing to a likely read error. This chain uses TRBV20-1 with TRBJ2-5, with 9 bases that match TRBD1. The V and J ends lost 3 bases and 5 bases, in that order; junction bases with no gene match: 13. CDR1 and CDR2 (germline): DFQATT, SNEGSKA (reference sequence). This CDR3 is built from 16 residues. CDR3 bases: TGCAGTGCTAGCTCAGTCCCCGGGACAGGGAGGGAGACCCAGTACCTC. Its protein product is CSASSVPGTGRETQYL.

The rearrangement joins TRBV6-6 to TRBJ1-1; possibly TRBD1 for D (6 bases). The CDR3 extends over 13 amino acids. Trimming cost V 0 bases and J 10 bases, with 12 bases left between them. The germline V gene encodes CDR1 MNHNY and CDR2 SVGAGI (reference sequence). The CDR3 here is CASSYSTGLLAFF. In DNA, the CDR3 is TGTGCCAGCAGTTACTCTACAGGGCTATTAGCTTTCTTT.

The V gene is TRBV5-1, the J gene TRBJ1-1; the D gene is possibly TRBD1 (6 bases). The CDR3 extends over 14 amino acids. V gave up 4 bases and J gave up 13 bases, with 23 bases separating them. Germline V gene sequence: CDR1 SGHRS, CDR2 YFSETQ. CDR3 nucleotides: TGCGCCAGCAGCGTGGATCTCCGGGGGGCTGGTAATTTCTTT. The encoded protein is CASSVDLRGAGNFF.

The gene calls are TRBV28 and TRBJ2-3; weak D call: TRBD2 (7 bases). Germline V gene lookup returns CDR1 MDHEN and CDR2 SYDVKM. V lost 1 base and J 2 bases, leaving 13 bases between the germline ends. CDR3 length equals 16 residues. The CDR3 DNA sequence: TGTGCCAGCAGTTTATCGCGGCGGGGGCCCACAGATACGCAGTATTTT. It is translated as CASSLSRRGPTDTQYF.

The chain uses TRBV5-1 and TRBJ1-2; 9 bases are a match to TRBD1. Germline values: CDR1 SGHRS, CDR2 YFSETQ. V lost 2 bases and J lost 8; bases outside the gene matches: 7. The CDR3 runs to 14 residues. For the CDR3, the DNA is TGCGCCAGCAGCTTTTTTGGGACAGGGAACGGCTACACCTTC. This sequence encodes CASSFFGTGNGYTF.